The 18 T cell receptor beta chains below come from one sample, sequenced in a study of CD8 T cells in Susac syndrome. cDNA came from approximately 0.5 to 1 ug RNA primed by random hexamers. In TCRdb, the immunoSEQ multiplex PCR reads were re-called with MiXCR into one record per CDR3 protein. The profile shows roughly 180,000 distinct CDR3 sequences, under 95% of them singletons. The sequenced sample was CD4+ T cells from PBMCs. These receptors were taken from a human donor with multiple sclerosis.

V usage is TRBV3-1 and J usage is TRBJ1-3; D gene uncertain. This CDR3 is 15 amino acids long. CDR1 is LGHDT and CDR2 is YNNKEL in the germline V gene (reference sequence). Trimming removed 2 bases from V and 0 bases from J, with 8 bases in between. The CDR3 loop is CASSQSAGSGNTIYF. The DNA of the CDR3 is TGTGCCAGCAGCCAATCGGCTGGCTCTGGAAACACCATATATTTT.

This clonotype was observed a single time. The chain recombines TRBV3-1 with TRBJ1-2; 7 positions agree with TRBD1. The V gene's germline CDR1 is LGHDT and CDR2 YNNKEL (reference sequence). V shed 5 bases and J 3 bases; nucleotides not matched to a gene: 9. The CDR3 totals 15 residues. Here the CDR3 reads CASSFLNDRDYGYTF. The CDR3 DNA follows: TGTGCCAGCAGCTTCCTAAACGACAGGGACTATGGCTACACCTTC.

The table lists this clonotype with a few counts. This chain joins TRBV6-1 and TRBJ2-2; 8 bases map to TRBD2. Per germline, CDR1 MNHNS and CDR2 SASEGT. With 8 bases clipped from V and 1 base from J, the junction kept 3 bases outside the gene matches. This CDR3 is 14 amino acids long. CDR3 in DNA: TGTGCCAGCTCGGCGGGAGGGAACACCGGGGAGCTGTTTTTT. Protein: CASSAGGNTGELFF.

CDR3 amino acids: CSARVDGHYNSPLHF. CDR3 DNA sequence: TGCAGTGCTAGAGTCGACGGGCACTATAATTCACCCCTCCACTTT. The gene calls are TRBV20-1 and TRBJ1-6; D unclear. The CDR3 spans 15 residues. In germline, CDR1 is DFQATT, CDR2 SNEGSKA (reference sequence). Trimming stripped 1 base from V and 3 bases from J, with 10 bases between.

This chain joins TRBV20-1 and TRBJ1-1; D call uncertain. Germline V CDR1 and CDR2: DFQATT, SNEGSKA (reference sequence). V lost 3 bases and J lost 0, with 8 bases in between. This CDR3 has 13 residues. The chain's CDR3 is CSARQSLNTEAFF. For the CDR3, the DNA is TGCAGTGCTAGGCAGAGCTTGAACACTGAAGCTTTCTTT.

The DNA of the CDR3 is TGCGCCAGCAGCTTAACAGGTTTTTCTGGAAACACCATATATTTT. Protein sequence: CASSLTGFSGNTIYF. The chain uses TRBV5-1 and TRBJ1-3, with D possibly matching TRBD1 (5 bases). This CDR3 spans 15 amino acids. Trimming removed 2 bases from V and 1 base from J, with 10 bases in between. Germline V CDR1 and CDR2: SGHRS, YFSETQ. The full variable domain, completed using reference TRBV5-1 and TRBJ1-3, is KAGVTQTPRYLIKTRGQQVTLSCSPISGHRSVSWYQQTPGQGLQFLFEYFSETQRNKGNFPGRFSGRQFSNSRSEMNVSTLELGDSALYLCASSLTGFSGNTIYFGEGSWLTVV.

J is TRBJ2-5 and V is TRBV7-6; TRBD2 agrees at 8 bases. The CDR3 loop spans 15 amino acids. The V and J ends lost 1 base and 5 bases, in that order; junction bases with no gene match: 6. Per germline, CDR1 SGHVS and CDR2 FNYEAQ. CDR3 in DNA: TGTGCCAGCAGCTTAGGGCTAGCGGGTTTGGAGACCCAGTACTTC. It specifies CASSLGLAGLETQYF.

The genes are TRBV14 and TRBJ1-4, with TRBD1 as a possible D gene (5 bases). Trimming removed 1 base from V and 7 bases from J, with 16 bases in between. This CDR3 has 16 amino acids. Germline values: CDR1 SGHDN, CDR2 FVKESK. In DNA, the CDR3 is TGTGCCAGCAGCCAAGTTGGGGGAGTCTGGGGTGAAAAACTGTTTTTT. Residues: CASSQVGGVWGEKLFF. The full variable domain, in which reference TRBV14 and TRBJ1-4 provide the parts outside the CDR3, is EAGVTQFPSHSVIEKGQTVTLRCDPISGHDNLYWYRRVMGKEIKFLLHFVKESKQDESGMPNNRFLAERTGGTYSTLKVQPAELEDSGVYFCASSQVGGVWGEKLFFGSGTQLSVL.

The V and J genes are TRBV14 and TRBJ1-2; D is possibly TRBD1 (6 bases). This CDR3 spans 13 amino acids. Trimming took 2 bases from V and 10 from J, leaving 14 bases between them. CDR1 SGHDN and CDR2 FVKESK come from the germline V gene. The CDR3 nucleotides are TGTGCCAGCAGCCAAAACCCAGGGGTGGCCTACACCTTC. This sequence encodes CASSQNPGVAYTF. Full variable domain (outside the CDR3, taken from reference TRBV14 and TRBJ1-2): EAGVTQFPSHSVIEKGQTVTLRCDPISGHDNLYWYRRVMGKEIKFLLHFVKESKQDESGMPNNRFLAERTGGTYSTLKVQPAELEDSGVYFCASSQNPGVAYTFGSGTRLTVV.

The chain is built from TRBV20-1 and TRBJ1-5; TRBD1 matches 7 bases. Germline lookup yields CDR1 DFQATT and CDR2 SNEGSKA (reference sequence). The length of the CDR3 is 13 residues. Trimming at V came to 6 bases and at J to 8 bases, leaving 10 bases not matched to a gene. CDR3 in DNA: TGCAGTGCCCTGACAGGGATGGGAGAGCCCCAGCATTTT. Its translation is CSALTGMGEPQHF.

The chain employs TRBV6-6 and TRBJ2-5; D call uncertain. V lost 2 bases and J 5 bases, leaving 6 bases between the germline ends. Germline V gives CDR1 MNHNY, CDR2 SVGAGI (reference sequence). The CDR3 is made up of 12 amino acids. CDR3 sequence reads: CASSYVRETQYF. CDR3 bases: TGTGCCAGCAGTTACGTGAGGGAGACCCAGTACTTC.

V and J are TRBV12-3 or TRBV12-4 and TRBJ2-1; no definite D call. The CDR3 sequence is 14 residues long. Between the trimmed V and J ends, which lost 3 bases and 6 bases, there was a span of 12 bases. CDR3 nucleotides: TGTGCCAGCAGTTTTGGATTGGCGCTCAATGAGCAGTTCTTC. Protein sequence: CASSFGLALNEQFF.

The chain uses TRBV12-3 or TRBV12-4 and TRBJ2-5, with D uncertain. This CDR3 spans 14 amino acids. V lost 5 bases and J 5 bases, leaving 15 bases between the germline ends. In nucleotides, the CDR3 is TGTGCCAGCAGTAACAGCGATCATGGGGAGACCCAGTACTTC. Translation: CASSNSDHGETQYF.

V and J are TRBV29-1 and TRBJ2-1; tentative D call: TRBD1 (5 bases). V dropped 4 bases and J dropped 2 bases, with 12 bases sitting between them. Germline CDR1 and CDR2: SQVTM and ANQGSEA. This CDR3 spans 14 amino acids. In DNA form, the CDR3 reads TGCAGCGTTGCCCCGACAGCAACCTACAATGAGCAGTTCTTC. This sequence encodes CSVAPTATYNEQFF.

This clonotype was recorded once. In nucleotides, the CDR3 is TGTGCCAGTAGTACAATCGACACTGAAGCTTTCTTT. Translating gives CASSTIDTEAFF. The chain is built from TRBV19 and TRBJ1-1; no firm D call. The V gene lost 4 bases and the J gene lost 3 bases, with 6 bases spanning the gap. The V gene's germline CDR1 is LNHDA and CDR2 SQIVND (reference sequence). The CDR3 contains 12 residues.

This CDR3 is CASSRGDRANTEAFF. CDR3 coding DNA: TGTGCCAGCAGCCGAGGGGACAGGGCGAACACTGAAGCTTTCTTT. V and J are TRBV3-1 and TRBJ1-1; 9 positions agree with TRBD1. The CDR3 runs to 15 residues. V shed 4 bases and J 1 base; nucleotides not matched to a gene: 4. Germline CDR1 reads LGHDT; CDR2 reads YNNKEL (reference sequence).

The CDR3 is CASSGGLAGANTQYF. The CDR3 DNA reads as TGCGCCAGCAGTGGGGGACTAGCGGGAGCCAACACGCAGTATTTT. The V and J genes are TRBV10-2 and TRBJ2-3; TRBD2 matches 14 bases. V was clipped by 4 bases and J by 9 bases; unmatched bases: 6. Germline loops: CDR1 WSHSY, CDR2 SAAADI. The length of the CDR3 is 15 residues.

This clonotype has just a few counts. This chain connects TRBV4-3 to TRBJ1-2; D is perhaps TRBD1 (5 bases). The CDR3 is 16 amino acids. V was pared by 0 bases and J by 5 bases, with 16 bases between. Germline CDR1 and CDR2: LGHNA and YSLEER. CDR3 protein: CASSQDGGSAGYGYTF. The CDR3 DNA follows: TGCGCCAGCAGCCAAGATGGGGGGTCGGCAGGGTATGGCTACACCTTC.